This T cell receptor (beta chain) is from a study of response to subunit inactivated influenza vaccine. TCRdb recomputed calls from the RT-PCR reads with MiXCR, one row per CDR3 protein. The data show about half a million distinct CDR3 sequences, about 25% seen once. The ends lost 6 bases at V and 7 bases at J; junction bases unmatched: 8. The CDR3 loop spans 13 amino acids. Germline CDR1 SGHTA, CDR2 FQGNSA. The TCR originated in a man aged 45-65 years who received an inactivated influenza vaccine. This specimen was CD4+ T cells sorted from PBMCs, taken around 5 days after vaccination. V gene TRBV7-2 combines with J gene TRBJ2-7, with 8 bases lining up with TRBD1. CDR3 nucleotide sequence: TGTGCCAGCAGGTCACGACAGGGGCTAGAGCAGTACTTC. This sequence encodes CASRSRQGLEQYF.